The 15 T cell receptor beta chains below all came from one sample that was sequenced in a study of identical twins. TCRdb reprocessed the 5' RACE reads via MiXCR and lists one record per CDR3 protein. In the table there are some 210,000 distinct CDR3 sequences, 15% to 20% of which are singletons. This sample was also put to use in a study of T cells expressing NK-cell markers.

Material for sequencing was CD8+ T cells sorted from blood. These receptors all come from a woman aged 18 to 35 in good health.

This clonotype was counted a few times. This chain joins TRBV2 and TRBJ2-7; TRBD2 matches 10 bases. The V gene end was trimmed by 6 bases and the J gene end by 5 bases; junction bases not matched to a gene: 10. Germline CDR1 and CDR2: SNHLY and FYNNEI. The CDR3 covers 15 residues. CDR3 region: CASRDPSGRVNEQYF. CDR3 coding DNA: TGTGCCAGCAGGGACCCTAGCGGGAGAGTCAACGAGCAGTACTTC.

This clonotype was seen more than once but under ten times. J is TRBJ2-1 and V is TRBV29-1; weak D call: TRBD2 (6 bases). There are 9 residues in the CDR3. The V end lost 8 bases, the J end lost 8 bases, and 7 bases lay between the germline ends. Germline V CDR1 and CDR2: SQVTM, ANQGSEA. DNA of the CDR3: TGCAGCTGGGGGGATGAGCAGTTCTTC. Amino acids: CSWGDEQFF.

This clonotype was seen more than once but under ten times. The genes are TRBV12-3 or TRBV12-4 and TRBJ2-1; D is ambiguous. The V gene lost 4 bases and the J gene lost 7 bases, with 8 bases spanning the gap. CDR3 size: 12 residues. DNA for the CDR3: TGTGCCAGCAGTTCCGACTTAAATGAGCAGTTCTTC. Residues: CASSSDLNEQFF.

Turning to this clonotype: Likely a read error: the CDR3 ends without its conserved phenylalanine or tryptophan. The V gene is TRBV4-1, the J gene TRBJ2-1; D might be TRBD1 (6 bases). The CDR3 has 17 amino acids. V lost 2 bases and J lost 5, with 19 bases in between. Germline CDR1 is MGHRA and CDR2 is YSYEKL. The CDR3 region has the DNA TGCGCCAGCAGCCAAAGGTTGGACAGCGGAGCACACAATGAGCAGTTCTTA. This encodes CASSQRLDSGAHNEQFL.

In its sample, this clonotype was seen once. J is TRBJ1-1 and V is TRBV7-2, with 7 bases identical to TRBD1. V lost 5 bases to trimming and J lost 10 bases; unmatched junction nucleotides: 4. Germline lookup yields CDR1 SGHTA and CDR2 FQGNSA. This CDR3 is 11 amino acids long. This CDR3 is CASSMDRRAFF. As DNA, the CDR3 is TGTGCCAGCAGCATGGACAGGCGAGCTTTCTTT.

This clonotype was seen a few times. The V call is TRBV11-2, the J call TRBJ2-7, with TRBD1 as a possible D gene (6 bases). The CDR3 length is 13 residues. Trimming cost V 3 bases and J 7 bases, with 13 bases left between them. Germline V gene sequence: CDR1 SGHAT, CDR2 FQNNGV. The CDR3 loop is CASSFLGGWEQYF. In nucleotides, the CDR3 is TGTGCCAGCAGCTTTCTTGGGGGCTGGGAGCAGTACTTC.

This clonotype came up a few times. The rearrangement uses TRBV5-1 and TRBJ2-2; D remains unclear. This CDR3 is built from 14 residues. The germline V gene has CDR1 SGHRS and CDR2 YFSETQ. With 1 base removed from V and 6 bases from J, the gap between germline ends came to 10 bases. CDR3 residues: CASSLKLVAGELFF. The CDR3 nucleotides read TGCGCCAGCAGCTTGAAGCTAGTTGCCGGGGAGCTGTTTTTT.

This clonotype was counted only a few times. The V gene is TRBV27, the J gene TRBJ2-1, with D hard to call. CDR3 size: 15 residues. Per the germline V gene, CDR1 is MNHEY and CDR2 is SMNVEV (reference sequence). The V and J ends lost 2 bases and 1 base respectively, with 9 bases between them. DNA of the CDR3: TGTGCCAGCAGTTTAGACGTTTTTTCCTACAATGAGCAGTTCTTC. This gives the protein CASSLDVFSYNEQFF.

This chain uses TRBV6-1 with TRBJ2-7; D uncertain. Looked up from germline, CDR1 is MNHNS and CDR2 is SASEGT. The CDR3 has 10 amino acids. Trimming took off 6 bases at V and 7 bases at J, with 7 bases between the two ends. CDR3: CASRLWEQYF. The CDR3 coding sequence is TGTGCCAGCAGACTGTGGGAGCAGTACTTC.

The gene calls are TRBV5-6 and TRBJ1-1, with D possibly matching TRBD1 (5 bases). Per the germline V gene, CDR1 is SGHDT and CDR2 is YYEEEE. Trimming took off 5 bases at V and 8 bases at J, with 13 bases between the two ends. This CDR3 is built from 12 residues. The CDR3 sequence: CASRMGVREAFF. The CDR3 nucleotides are TGTGCCAGCAGAATGGGGGTTCGGGAAGCTTTCTTT.

The chain links TRBV12-3 or TRBV12-4 to TRBJ2-3, with TRBD2 identical over 8 bases. This CDR3 has 12 amino acids. Unmatched junction bases numbered 4, after V lost 4 bases and J lost 10 bases. In DNA, the CDR3 is TGTGCCAGCAGTTCAACCGGGGGGGCGCAGTATTTT. It specifies CASSSTGGAQYF.

This chain joins TRBV9 and TRBJ1-2; D unresolved. Germline CDR1 reads SGDLS; CDR2 reads YYNGEE. Trimming pared 0 bases from V and 8 bases from J, leaving 11 bases between. CDR3 length equals 13 residues. The CDR3 is CASSVAGDGGYTF. CDR3 coding DNA: TGTGCCAGCAGCGTAGCCGGGGATGGAGGCTACACCTTC.

This clonotype was observed a few times. The V call is TRBV6-5, the J call TRBJ1-5; maybe TRBD1 (5 bases). The germline V and J ends were trimmed by 4 bases and 9 bases, with 13 bases remaining between them. This CDR3 has 13 amino acids. Germline CDR1 and CDR2: MNHEY and SVGAGI. The CDR3 nucleotides are TGTGCCAGCAGTTTGGGGGGAGAGCCGCCCCAGCATTTT. Translated, it gives CASSLGGEPPQHF.

This clonotype was detected a few times. J is TRBJ2-1 and V is TRBV27, with D unclear. The CDR3 sequence is 13 residues long. The V gene's germline CDR1 is MNHEY and CDR2 SMNVEV (reference sequence). V lost 5 bases and J lost 2, with 7 bases in between. CDR3 DNA: TGTGCCAGCAGTCGCAGCACCTACAATGAGCAGTTCTTC. Its translation is CASSRSTYNEQFF.

This clonotype was observed a few times. The genes are TRBV20-1 and TRBJ2-7; 12 bases match TRBD2. Per the germline V gene, CDR1 is DFQATT and CDR2 is SNEGSKA (reference sequence). The CDR3 length is 13 residues. V shed 5 bases and J 4 bases; nucleotides not matched to a gene: 3. CDR3 amino acids: CSAVGLAGYEQYF. The DNA for the CDR3 is TGCAGTGCTGTCGGACTAGCGGGATACGAGCAGTACTTC.